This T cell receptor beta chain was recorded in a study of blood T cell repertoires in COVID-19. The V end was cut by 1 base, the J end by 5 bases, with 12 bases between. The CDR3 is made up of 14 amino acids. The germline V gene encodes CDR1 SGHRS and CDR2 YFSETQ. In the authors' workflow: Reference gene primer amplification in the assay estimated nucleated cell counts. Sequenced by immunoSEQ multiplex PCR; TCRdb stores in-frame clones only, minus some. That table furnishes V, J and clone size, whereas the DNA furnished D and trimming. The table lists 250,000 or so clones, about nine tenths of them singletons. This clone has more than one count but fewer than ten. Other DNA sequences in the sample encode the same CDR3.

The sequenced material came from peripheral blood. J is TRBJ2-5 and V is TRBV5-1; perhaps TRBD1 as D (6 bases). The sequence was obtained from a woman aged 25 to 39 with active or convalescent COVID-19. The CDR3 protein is CASSLWGRGETQYF. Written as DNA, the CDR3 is TGCGCCAGCAGCTTGTGGGGCAGGGGCGAGACCCAGTACTTC.